This T cell receptor (beta chain) is from a study of graft-versus-host responses after intestinal transplantation. Study in general: Recipients uniformly received anti-thymocyte globulin induction, followed by tacrolimus and steroids for approximately 3 years.

Profiling relied on immunoSEQ multiplex PCR, and the TCRdb table lists in-frame clones only, not all of them. The data show fewer than 95,000 clones, 85% to 95% seen once. Regarding the study as a whole: Early post-transplant declines in HvG were associated with peak levels of circulating GvH clones.

As concerns this clone: Antigen: not known.

Germline V gene data show CDR1 as KGHSH and CDR2 as LQKENI. The CDR3 runs to 15 residues. V was clipped by 6 bases and J by 2 bases; unmatched bases: 8. The chain links TRBV18 to TRBJ2-7; 9 bases align to TRBD1. This specimen was unstimulated CD8+ T cells sorted from spleen or lymph node cells, taken before transplant. This receptor was identified in a human donor who was the organ donor for an intestinal transplant. The CDR3 DNA sequence: TGTGCCAGCTCTCAAGACAGGGGGTTGGCCTACGAGCAGTACTTC. This encodes CASSQDRGLAYEQYF.